The clone carrying this T cell receptor beta chain is a singleton in its sample. Its antigen remains unknown. The data belong to a study of cytomegalovirus exposure and HLA in healthy donors. The CDR3 is 9 amino acids. In germline, CDR1 is SEHNR, CDR2 FQNEAQ (reference sequence). V shed 11 bases and J shed 6 bases, with 7 bases lying between them. Study-wide results and limits: Later analysis associated a missense DCLRE1C variant with TCR beta V- and J-gene trimming. The study dropped some indistinguishable V segments, TRBV6-2 and TRBV6-3 among them.

Amplification used 60 Vbeta primers and 13 Jbeta primers. Authors' processing steps: Later reanalysis found 70 million to 95 million unique TCR beta chains, around 10 million of them shared. TCRdb's table, derived via immunoSEQ multiplex PCR, lists solely in-frame clones and lacks some. D and trimming come from the DNA, and the V and J calls and clone size come from that table. The profile covers approximately 190,000 clones, with approximately 84% appearing a single time and 3.5% to 4% taken by the ten largest. This clonotype originated in a man aged 45-65 years in good health and CMV-seronegative. The J gene is TRBJ1-2, the V gene TRBV7-9; the D is unclear. The sequenced material came from PBMCs. The CDR3 loop reads CALRDGYTF. The DNA of the CDR3 is TGTGCCCTCCGGGATGGCTACACCTTC.